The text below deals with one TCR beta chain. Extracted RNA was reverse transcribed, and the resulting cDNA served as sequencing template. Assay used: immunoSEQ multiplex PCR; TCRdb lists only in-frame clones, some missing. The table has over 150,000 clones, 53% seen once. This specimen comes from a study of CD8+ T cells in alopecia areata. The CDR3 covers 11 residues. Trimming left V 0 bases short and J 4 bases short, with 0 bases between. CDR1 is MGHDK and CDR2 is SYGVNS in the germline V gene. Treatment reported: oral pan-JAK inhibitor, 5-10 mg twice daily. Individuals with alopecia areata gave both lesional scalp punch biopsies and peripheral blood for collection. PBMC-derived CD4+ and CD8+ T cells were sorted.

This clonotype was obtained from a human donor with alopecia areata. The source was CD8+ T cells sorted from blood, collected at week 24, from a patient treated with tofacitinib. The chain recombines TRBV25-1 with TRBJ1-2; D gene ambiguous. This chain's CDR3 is CASSEYYGYTF. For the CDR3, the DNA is TGTGCCAGCAGTGAATACTATGGCTACACCTTC.